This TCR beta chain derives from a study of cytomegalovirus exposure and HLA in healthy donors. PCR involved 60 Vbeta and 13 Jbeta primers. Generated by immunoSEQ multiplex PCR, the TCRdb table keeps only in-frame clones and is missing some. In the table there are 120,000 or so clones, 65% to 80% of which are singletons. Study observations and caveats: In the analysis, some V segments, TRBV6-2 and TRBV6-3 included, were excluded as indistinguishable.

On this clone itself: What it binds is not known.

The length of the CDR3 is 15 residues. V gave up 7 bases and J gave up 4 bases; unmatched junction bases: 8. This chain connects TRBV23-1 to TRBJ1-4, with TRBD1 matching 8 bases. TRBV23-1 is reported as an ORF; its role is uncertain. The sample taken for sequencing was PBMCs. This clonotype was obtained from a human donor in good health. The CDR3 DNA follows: TGCGCCAGCAATCCCCAAACAGGGGGTAATGAAAAACTGTTTTTT. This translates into CASNPQTGGNEKLFF.